These 27 T cell receptor beta chains originate from one sample sequenced in a study of blood T cell repertoires in COVID-19. Assay: immunoSEQ multiplex PCR; the TCRdb copy retains only in-frame clones and omits some. The sample shows 98,000 or so clones, roughly 82% of them seen only once. The specimen was peripheral blood. These receptors came from a man aged 60 to 69 with acute or convalescent COVID-19.

This clone was seen a handful of times. The chain recombines TRBV6-1 with TRBJ2-3, with 11 bases fitting TRBD2. The germline CDR1 and CDR2 sequences are MNHNS and SASEGT. The CDR3 consists of 16 residues. V lost 5 bases and J lost 0; bases outside the gene matches: 4. The CDR3 coding sequence is TGTGCCAGCAGTCAAGGGACTAGCGGCAGCACAGATACGCAGTATTTT. Amino acid sequence: CASSQGTSGSTDTQYF.

DNA for the CDR3: TGTGCCAGCAGTCCCACGGGACTAGCGGGTATCCACGAGCAGTACTTC. It specifies CASSPTGLAGIHEQYF. The V and J genes are TRBV4-2 and TRBJ2-7; 12 nucleotides agree with TRBD2. The CDR3 totals 16 residues. Germline V lookup: CDR1 LGHNA, CDR2 YNFKEQ. The junction had 11 bases not matched to a gene; V was cut back by 6 bases and J by 5 bases.

The V call is TRBV27, the J call TRBJ1-2; D possibly corresponds to TRBD1 (6 bases). Germline V gives CDR1 MNHEY, CDR2 SMNVEV (reference sequence). This CDR3 has 13 amino acids. V lost 6 bases to trimming and J lost 4 bases, with 12 bases between them. DNA for the CDR3: TGTGCCAGCAGCCTTGACAGGTTCTATGGCTACACCTTC. As protein: CASSLDRFYGYTF.

The gene calls are TRBV19 and TRBJ2-2; D is perhaps TRBD2 (6 bases). CDR3 length: 13 residues. CDR1 and CDR2 (germline): LNHDA, SQIVND (reference sequence). V lost 7 bases and J 6 bases, leaving 12 bases between the germline ends. CDR3 DNA: TGTGCCAGTAAGGCTAGGGAGGCCGGGGAGCTGTTTTTT. It codes for CASKAREAGELFF.

V is TRBV10-3 and J is TRBJ2-1; D gene uncertain. V was clipped by 0 bases and J by 9 bases, with 9 bases between them. This CDR3 spans 13 amino acids. Per the germline V gene, CDR1 is ENHRY and CDR2 is SYGVKD. The CDR3 loop is CAISESEFSEQFF. CDR3 DNA: TGTGCCATCAGTGAGTCTGAGTTTAGTGAGCAGTTCTTC.

This clone has only one observation. V and J are TRBV6-2 or TRBV6-3 and TRBJ1-3; D gene uncertain. The germline CDR1 and CDR2 sequences are MNHEY and SVGEGT. The CDR3 is made up of 15 amino acids. The ends were cut back, 1 base at V and 7 bases at J, with 14 bases in the middle. DNA of the CDR3: TGTGCCAGCAGTTACTTGGAGGCACCGGGGAACACCATATATTTT. This sequence encodes CASSYLEAPGNTIYF.

The chain carries TRBV2 and TRBJ2-3; D perhaps matches TRBD1 (6 bases). This CDR3 is built from 14 residues. CDR1 is SNHLY, CDR2 FYNNEI, per germline. Trimming cost V 6 bases and J 1 base, with 11 bases left between them. The DNA of the CDR3 is TGTGCCAGCAGCGGGACACGCGGCACAGATACGCAGTATTTT. Translating gives CASSGTRGTDTQYF.

The gene calls are TRBV29-1 and TRBJ1-1; 7 nucleotides line up with TRBD1. The CDR3 extends over 13 amino acids. Trimming removed 6 bases from V and 7 bases from J; junction bases left unmatched: 11. Germline CDR1 and CDR2: SQVTM and ANQGSEA. CDR3 sequence: CSVQGDSYLEAFF. The CDR3 coding sequence is TGCAGCGTCCAGGGGGACAGTTACCTTGAAGCTTTCTTT.

The chain recombines TRBV12-3 or TRBV12-4 with TRBJ1-2; D remains ambiguous. This CDR3 has 12 amino acids. V was pared by 5 bases and J by 5 bases, with 9 bases between. In DNA, the CDR3 is TGTGCCAGCAGTGCGACGGGATATGGCTACACCTTC. Translating gives CASSATGYGYTF.

CDR3 in DNA: TGCGCCAGCAGCACGACAGGGTTGAACACCGGGGAGCTGTTTTTT. The encoded protein is CASSTTGLNTGELFF. The J gene is TRBJ2-2, the V gene TRBV5-1; 7 bases fit TRBD1. V was pared by 4 bases and J by 1 base, with 4 bases of the junction left unmatched. This CDR3 has 15 residues. The germline CDR1 and CDR2 sequences are SGHRS and YFSETQ.

The rearrangement joins TRBV5-6 to TRBJ2-2; TRBD2 might be the D (6 bases). This CDR3 is 13 amino acids long. The germline CDR1 and CDR2 sequences are SGHDT and YYEEEE. V dropped 2 bases and J dropped 11 bases, with 13 bases sitting between them. Here the CDR3 reads CASSLGGADELFF. In DNA form, the CDR3 reads TGTGCCAGCAGCTTAGGAGGGGCGGACGAGCTGTTTTTT.

This sequence joins TRBV29-1 and TRBJ2-7; D gene ambiguous. Deletions cut 5 bases from V and 0 bases from J, with 14 bases between. This CDR3 contains 14 residues. Germline CDR1 and CDR2: SQVTM and ANQGSEA. The CDR3 coding sequence is TGCAGCGTTTCCAGGCCCCAGAGCTCCTACGAGCAGTACTTC. Protein sequence: CSVSRPQSSYEQYF.

This sequence joins TRBV19 and TRBJ1-1; weak D call: TRBD1 (5 bases). Between the trimmed V and J ends, which lost 7 bases and 4 bases, there was a span of 13 bases. This CDR3 comprises 13 residues. The V gene's germline CDR1 is LNHDA and CDR2 SQIVND (reference sequence). CDR3 in amino acids: CASTLGEATEAFF. The CDR3 DNA follows: TGTGCCAGTACCCTGGGGGAGGCCACTGAAGCTTTCTTT. The full variable domain, with the rest looked up from reference TRBV19 and TRBJ1-1, is DGGITQSPKYLFRKEGQNVTLSCEQNLNHDAMYWYRQDPGQGLRLIYYSQIVNDFQKGDIAEGYSVSREKKESFPLTVTSAQKNPTAFYLCASTLGEATEAFFGQGTRLTVV.

V and J are TRBV7-9 and TRBJ1-3; D is possibly TRBD1 (6 bases). Trimming pared 7 bases from V and 1 base from J, leaving 20 bases between. Germline CDR1 is SEHNR and CDR2 is FQNEAQ (reference sequence). The CDR3 spans 17 residues. The CDR3 loop is CASTFSYGDISGNTIYF. In DNA, the CDR3 is TGTGCCAGCACCTTCAGCTATGGGGACATATCTGGAAACACCATATATTTT.

The rearrangement links TRBV10-3 to TRBJ2-3; 7 positions match TRBD1. CDR1 and CDR2 (germline): ENHRY, SYGVKD. V lost 4 bases and J lost 7; bases outside the gene matches: 8. CDR3 length: 14 amino acids. CDR3 bases: TGTGCCATCAGTGGACAGGGTGTAACAAATACGCAGTATTTT. It encodes CAISGQGVTNTQYF.

The chain recombines TRBV7-2 with TRBJ1-1; 12 nucleotides agree with TRBD1. Germline values: CDR1 SGHTA, CDR2 FQGNSA. This CDR3 contains 16 residues. Trimming at V came to 5 bases and at J to 1 base, leaving 5 bases not matched to a gene. The CDR3 is CASSRDRGLANTEAFF. The DNA of the CDR3 is TGTGCCAGCAGCCGGGACAGGGGGCTAGCGAACACTGAAGCTTTCTTT. The complete variable domain, with remaining parts taken from reference TRBV7-2 and TRBJ1-1, reads GAGVSQSPSNKVTEKGKDVELRCDPISGHTALYWYRQSLGQGLEFLIYFQGNSAPDKSGLPSDRFSAERTGGSVSTLTIQRTQQEDSAVYLCASSRDRGLANTEAFFGQGTRLTVV.

The CDR3 loop is CASSWTGVMNTEAFF. The CDR3 region has the DNA TGTGCCAGCAGTTGGACCGGGGTTATGAACACTGAAGCTTTCTTT. The chain links TRBV6-5 to TRBJ1-1; D is unclear. The CDR3 totals 15 residues. Germline V gene lookup returns CDR1 MNHEY and CDR2 SVGAGI. Trimming shortened V by 4 bases and J by 0 bases, and 12 bases separated the two germline ends.

This chain links TRBV19 with TRBJ1-2; D is ambiguous. The CDR3 has 13 residues. Germline CDR1 LNHDA, CDR2 SQIVND (reference sequence). V was shortened by 6 bases and J by 1 base, with 9 bases between the two germline ends. The DNA for the CDR3 is TGTGCCAGTAGAGCGAATGATAACTATGGCTACACCTTC. Protein product: CASRANDNYGYTF.

The rearrangement uses TRBV2 and TRBJ2-3, with 7 bases aligning to TRBD2. The CDR3 has 15 amino acids. V was pared by 5 bases and J by 3 bases, with 8 bases of the junction left unmatched. Germline values: CDR1 SNHLY, CDR2 FYNNEI. CDR3 coding DNA: TGTGCCAGCAGTCCGGGACTAAGGGGAACAGATACGCAGTATTTT. Its protein is CASSPGLRGTDTQYF.

The chain carries TRBV4-1 and TRBJ2-1; 9 positions agree with TRBD1. Germline trimming cut 11 bases from V and 0 bases from J; bases unmatched to any gene: 20. The CDR3 consists of 19 residues. Germline V CDR1 and CDR2: MGHRA, YSYEKL. CDR3 region: CAASFIPGQGQSSYNEQFF. In nucleotides, the CDR3 is TGCGCCGCCTCATTTATCCCGGGACAGGGTCAGAGCTCCTACAATGAGCAGTTCTTC.

The chain carries TRBV2 and TRBJ1-4; D is unresolved. The V gene's germline CDR1 is SNHLY and CDR2 FYNNEI. V gave up 6 bases and J gave up 3 bases, with 11 bases separating them. The CDR3 is 14 amino acids. CDR3 DNA sequence: TGTGCCAGCAGCTCCCTCGGGGCTAATGAAAAACTGTTTTTT. Protein product: CASSSLGANEKLFF.

The chain has TRBV9 and TRBJ2-3, with TRBD2 matching 12 bases. The CDR3 runs to 15 residues. Germline loops: CDR1 SGDLS, CDR2 YYNGEE. V was pared by 3 bases and J by 5 bases, with 4 bases of the junction left unmatched. In DNA form, the CDR3 reads TGTGCCAGCAGCGGACTAGCGGGAGAGGGAGATACGCAGTATTTT. It is translated as CASSGLAGEGDTQYF.

The chain employs TRBV11-3 and TRBJ1-2; 7 nucleotides align to TRBD1. The CDR3 runs to 13 residues. J gave up 3 bases and V 5 bases, and 3 bases lay outside the gene matches. Germline V gives CDR1 SGHNT, CDR2 YENEEA. CDR3 sequence: CASSTGTDYGYTF. Here the CDR3 DNA reads TGTGCCAGCAGCACCGGGACAGACTATGGCTACACCTTC.

The gene calls are TRBV2 and TRBJ1-2, with TRBD1 as a possible D gene (6 bases). This CDR3 contains 15 residues. Germline V gene data show CDR1 as SNHLY and CDR2 as FYNNEI. Trimming left V 6 bases short and J 0 bases short, with 14 bases between. The CDR3 loop is CASRPLWTANYGYTF. CDR3 coding DNA: TGTGCCAGCAGGCCCCTATGGACAGCTAACTATGGCTACACCTTC.

This clone was observed a few times. This chain links TRBV9 with TRBJ2-7, with 10 bases that match TRBD1. Germline assignment: CDR1 SGDLS and CDR2 YYNGEE. This CDR3 contains 15 residues. Trimming took 3 bases from V and 4 from J; bases not matched to a gene: 7. In nucleotides, the CDR3 is TGTGCCAGCAGCGCCGGGACAGGGGCTCCTTACGAGCAGTACTTC. It specifies CASSAGTGAPYEQYF.

This chain links TRBV5-4 with TRBJ2-5; TRBD1 matches 9 bases. V trimming: 1 base; J trimming: 5 bases; junction bases outside the gene matches: 9. The CDR3 extends over 16 amino acids. Germline V CDR1 and CDR2: SGHNT, YYREEE (reference sequence). The CDR3 DNA reads as TGTGCCAGCAGCTTGAGGGGAACAGGGGGCTGGGAGACCCAGTACTTC. It codes for CASSLRGTGGWETQYF.

The CDR3 DNA is TGTGCCAGCAGCACTAACAGGGATGGGGAGACCCAGTACTTC. This encodes CASSTNRDGETQYF. This chain connects TRBV7-9 to TRBJ2-5; D may be TRBD1 (6 bases). The CDR3 sequence is 14 residues long. V was pared by 5 bases and J by 5 bases, with 15 bases between. Germline CDR1 SEHNR, CDR2 FQNEAQ (reference sequence).